The 9 T cell receptor beta chains below all came from one sample that was sequenced in a study of T cell clonotyping in hematopoietic cell transplantation. Assay: immunoSEQ multiplex PCR; the TCRdb copy retains only in-frame clones and omits some. The sample has about 4,500 clones; 85% to 95% are singletons. The specimen comprised peripheral blood mononuclear cells, sampled 30 days after allogeneic stem cell transplant. Every receptor here comes from a male patient between 65 and 85 years old who had an allogeneic stem cell transplant from an unrelated donor, so T cells may come from the graft donor. Some clones in this sample may be carry-over from other donors' samples.

The chain recombines TRBV14 with TRBJ2-1; D gene unclear. CDR3 length: 12 amino acids. Germline CDR1 is SGHDN and CDR2 is FVKESK. Trimming shortened V by 1 base and J by 9 bases, and 7 bases separated the two germline ends. The CDR3 is CASSQVWTEQFF. In DNA, the CDR3 is TGTGCCAGCAGCCAAGTTTGGACTGAGCAGTTCTTC.

The V and J genes are TRBV28 and TRBJ2-3; 8 bases map to TRBD2. V shed 9 bases, J shed 6 bases, and the junction held 8 bases outside the gene matches. Germline V lookup: CDR1 MDHEN, CDR2 SYDVKM. The CDR3 length is 13 residues. Written as DNA, the CDR3 is TGTGCCAGTATCCGGGAGGGTTTTGATACGCAGTATTTT. Translated: CASIREGFDTQYF.

V is TRBV5-6 and J is TRBJ2-1, with TRBD2 matching 10 bases. The CDR3 has 16 amino acids. Germline V CDR1 and CDR2: SGHDT, YYEEEE. Trimming cost V 1 base and J 6 bases; bases outside gene matches: 7. Here the CDR3 reads CASSLLAGEWANEQFF. The CDR3 coding sequence is TGTGCCAGCAGCTTGCTAGCGGGAGAGTGGGCCAATGAGCAGTTCTTC.

The CDR3 coding sequence is TGTGCCAGCAGTTTAGGACAGGGGTTCTACGAGCAGTACTTC. The encoded protein is CASSLGQGFYEQYF. V is TRBV27 and J is TRBJ2-7; 9 positions match TRBD1. CDR1 and CDR2 from the germline V gene are MNHEY and SMNVEV (reference sequence). V was pared by 2 bases and J by 3 bases, with 2 bases of the junction left unmatched. The CDR3 is made up of 14 amino acids.

The chain is built from TRBV6-1 and TRBJ1-1; D not resolved. This CDR3 has 12 amino acids. Germline lookup yields CDR1 MNHNS and CDR2 SASEGT. Trimming stripped 6 bases from V and 1 base from J, with 6 bases between. The CDR3 loop reads CASRKWNTEAFF. CDR3 DNA sequence: TGTGCCAGCAGAAAGTGGAACACTGAAGCTTTCTTT.

The chain employs TRBV5-6 and TRBJ1-2; D unclear. V was cut by 6 bases and J by 3 bases, with 21 bases left in between. Germline CDR1 is SGHDT and CDR2 is YYEEEE. The CDR3 has 16 residues. The CDR3 loop is CASKSVGGDGDYGYTF. The CDR3 DNA reads as TGTGCCAGCAAATCTGTAGGCGGGGATGGTGACTATGGCTACACCTTC.

This clone has just one count. This CDR3 is CASRQPRLNRAHTSGANVLTF. The DNA of the CDR3 is TGCGCCAGCAGACAGCCTAGGCTGAACAGGGCCCACACCTCTGGGGCCAACGTCCTGACTTTC. The chain recombines TRBV23-1 with TRBJ2-6; D is possibly TRBD1 (6 bases). TRBV23-1 is given ORF status, its function remaining uncertain. This CDR3 comprises 21 residues. Trimming shortened V by 6 bases and J by 0 bases, and 27 bases separated the two germline ends.

The chain is built from TRBV5-4 and TRBJ1-1; TRBD1 matches 7 bases. The CDR3 runs to 14 residues. Germline lookup yields CDR1 SGHNT and CDR2 YYREEE (reference sequence). The trim removed 4 bases at V and 2 bases at J, leaving 5 bases unmatched. The chain's CDR3 is CASSPGGGNTEAFF. The CDR3 coding sequence is TGTGCCAGCAGCCCAGGGGGGGGAAACACTGAAGCTTTCTTT.

The chain couples TRBV29-1 to TRBJ2-3; 11 nucleotides align to TRBD2. Germline CDR1 reads SQVTM; CDR2 reads ANQGSEA. The CDR3 loop spans 16 amino acids. J lost 0 bases, V lost 7 bases, and 9 bases had no gene match. CDR3 in DNA: TGCAGCGCGACCCGACTAGCGGGACTGAGCACAGATACGCAGTATTTT. Its protein product is CSATRLAGLSTDTQYF.